This paragraph reports one T cell receptor (beta chain). Antigen unknown. This specimen comes from a study of cytomegalovirus exposure and HLA in healthy donors. Findings and limits, study-wide: Analysis was carried out at a later point, and it linked a missense DCLRE1C variant to TCR beta V- and J-gene trimming.

The CDR3 covers 15 residues. Germline-derived CDR1 and CDR2 are MDHEN and SYDVKM. With V trimmed by 10 bases and J by 8 bases, 18 bases remained unmatched. PCR employed 60 Vbeta and 13 Jbeta primers. Clones were sequenced by immunoSEQ multiplex PCR, and TCRdb holds only the in-frame ones, with some missing. This repertoire includes around 34,000 clones. The clonotype was recovered from a woman between 35 and 50 years old in good health and CMV-seropositive. J is TRBJ1-2 and V is TRBV28; TRBD1 matches 8 bases. The sequenced material came from PBMCs. CDR3 sequence: CATPSGQGSWRGYTF. In DNA, the CDR3 is TGTGCCACCCCATCCGGACAGGGATCGTGGCGGGGCTACACCTTC.